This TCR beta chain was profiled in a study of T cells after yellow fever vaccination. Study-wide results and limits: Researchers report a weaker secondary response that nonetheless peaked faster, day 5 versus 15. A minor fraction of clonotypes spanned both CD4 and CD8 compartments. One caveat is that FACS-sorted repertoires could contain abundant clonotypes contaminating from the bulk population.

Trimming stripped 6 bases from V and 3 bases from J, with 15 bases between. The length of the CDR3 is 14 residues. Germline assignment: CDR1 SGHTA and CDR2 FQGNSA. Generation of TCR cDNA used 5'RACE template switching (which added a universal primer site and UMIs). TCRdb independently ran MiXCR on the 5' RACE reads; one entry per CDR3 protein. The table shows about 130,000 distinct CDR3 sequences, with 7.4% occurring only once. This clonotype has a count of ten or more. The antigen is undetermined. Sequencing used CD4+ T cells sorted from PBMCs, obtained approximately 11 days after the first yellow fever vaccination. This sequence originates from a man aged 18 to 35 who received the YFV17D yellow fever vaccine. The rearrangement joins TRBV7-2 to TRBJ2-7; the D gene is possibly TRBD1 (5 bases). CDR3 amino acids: CASSRQGSGYEQYF. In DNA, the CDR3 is TGTGCCAGCAGTCGTCAGGGATCCGGCTACGAGCAGTACTTC.